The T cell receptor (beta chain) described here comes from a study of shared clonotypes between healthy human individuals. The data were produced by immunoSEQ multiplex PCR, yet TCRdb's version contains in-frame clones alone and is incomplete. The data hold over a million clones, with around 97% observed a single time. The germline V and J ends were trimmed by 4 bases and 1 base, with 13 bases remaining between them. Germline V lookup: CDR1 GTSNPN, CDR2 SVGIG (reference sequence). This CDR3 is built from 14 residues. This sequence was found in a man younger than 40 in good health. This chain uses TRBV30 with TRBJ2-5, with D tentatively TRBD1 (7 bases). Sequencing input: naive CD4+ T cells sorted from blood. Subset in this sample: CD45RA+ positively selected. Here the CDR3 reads CAWTPGGTQETQYF. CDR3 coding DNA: TGTGCCTGGACACCAGGGGGGACCCAAGAGACCCAGTACTTC.